This entry describes one T cell receptor (beta chain). The antigen is unknown. The data were taken from a study of siplizumab effects on memory and regulatory T cells. The CDR3 is 15 amino acids. V was clipped by 0 bases and J by 5 bases, with 16 bases between them. The germline CDR1 and CDR2 sequences are GTSNPN and SVGIG (reference sequence). Study results and limitations: Proliferating Tregs' suppressive function in siplizumab cultures went unconfirmed. Mapping to unstimulated subsets was achieved for only a minor fraction of alloreactive clones.

Here immunoSEQ multiplex PCR was the method, and the copy in TCRdb shows in-frame clones only, minus some. The sample has over 80,000 clones; over 80% are singletons. The chain has TRBV30 and TRBJ2-5; D is unresolved. Input material: Tregs sorted from blood. The receptor was derived from a human donor in good health. CDR3 in DNA: TGTGCCTGGAGTGTAAAGACTCCCTTGGGGGAGACCCAGTACTTC. It encodes CAWSVKTPLGETQYF.